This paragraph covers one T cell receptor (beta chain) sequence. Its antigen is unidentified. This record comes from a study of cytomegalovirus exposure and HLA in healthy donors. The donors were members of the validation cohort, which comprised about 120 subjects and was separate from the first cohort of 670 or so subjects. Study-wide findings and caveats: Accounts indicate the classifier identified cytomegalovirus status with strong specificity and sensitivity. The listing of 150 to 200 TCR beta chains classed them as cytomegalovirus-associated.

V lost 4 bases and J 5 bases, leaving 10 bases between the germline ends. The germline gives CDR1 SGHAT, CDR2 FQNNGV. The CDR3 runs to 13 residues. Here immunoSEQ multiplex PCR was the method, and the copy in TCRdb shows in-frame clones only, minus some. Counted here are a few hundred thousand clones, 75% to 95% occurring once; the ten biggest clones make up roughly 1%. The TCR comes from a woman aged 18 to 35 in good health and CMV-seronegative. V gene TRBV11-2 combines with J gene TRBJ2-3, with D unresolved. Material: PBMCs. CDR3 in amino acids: CASSWQNVDTQYF. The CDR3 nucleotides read TGTGCCAGCAGCTGGCAAAATGTAGATACGCAGTATTTT.